This TCR beta chain was recovered during a study of T cell responses to AZD1222 COVID-19 vaccine. Study-level background: Both about-4-week and about-12-week second-dose recipients were combined. Study-wide findings and caveats: Of the AZD1222 recipients, only 5 or 6 were seropositive at baseline. Donors, mostly white British, included more females; clonal diversity was possibly underestimated.

Concerning this clone: What it binds is not known.

The data were produced by immunoSEQ multiplex PCR, yet TCRdb's version contains in-frame clones alone and is incomplete. The table records 73,000 or so clones, 75% to 85% of them present only once. CDR1 is MNHEY, CDR2 SVGAGI, per germline. The CDR3 loop spans 14 amino acids. The ends were cut back, 2 bases at V and 2 bases at J, with 10 bases in the middle. The sequence was collected from an adult in good health. The chain carries TRBV6-5 and TRBJ2-7; TRBD2 is a possible D gene (7 bases). Sequencing used peripheral blood, obtained on day 0 of AZD1222 vaccination. Written as DNA, the CDR3 is TGTGCCAGCAGTTACGGGGGGGCAACCTACGAGCAGTACTTC. It is translated as CASSYGGATYEQYF.